The 23 T cell receptor beta chains below all came from one sample that was sequenced in a study of T-cell reconstitution after alpha-beta-depleted transplantation in children. Unique molecular identifiers were used in preparing the TCRbeta library. TCRdb reanalysed the PCR reads using MiXCR and keeps one entry per CDR3 protein. Of 600,000 or so distinct CDR3 sequences listed, 20% to 25% are singletons. This material consisted of PBMCs, mostly from graft donor cells, taken 360 days after TCRalphabeta/CD19-depleted stem cell transplant. These receptors were obtained from a boy in the first two years of life who had a stem cell transplant for acute myeloid leukemia, so the T cells may come from the graft donor.

This clonotype has only a few counts. The V call is TRBV25-1, the J call TRBJ2-5; TRBD1 might be the D (5 bases). The germline V gene has CDR1 MGHDK and CDR2 SYGVNS. The V gene lost 3 bases and the J gene lost 1 base, with 18 bases spanning the gap. This CDR3 has 17 amino acids. The CDR3 spells CASSDLGRGPLQETQYF. The CDR3 DNA is TGTGCCAGCAGTGATCTTGGTAGGGGCCCCCTCCAAGAGACCCAGTACTTC.

This clonotype was seen at least ten times. V usage is TRBV20-1 and J usage is TRBJ2-2; 10 positions agree with TRBD2. This CDR3 is 15 amino acids long. The V segment lost 0 bases and the J segment 7 bases; nucleotides outside the gene matches: 5. Germline V gene lookup returns CDR1 DFQATT and CDR2 SNEGSKA (reference sequence). CDR3 in amino acids: CSAREERGGFGELFF. The CDR3 region has the DNA TGCAGTGCTAGAGAGGAGCGGGGGGGCTTCGGGGAGCTGTTTTTT.

This clonotype was observed a few times. J is TRBJ1-1 and V is TRBV4-2; D perhaps matches TRBD1 (5 bases). The CDR3 runs to 16 residues. V shed 0 bases and J shed 1 base, with 12 bases lying between them. CDR1 is LGHNA, CDR2 YNFKEQ, per germline. The CDR3 DNA follows: TGTGCCAGCAGCCAAGATCCGGACACTGAGAACACTGAAGCTTTCTTT. This encodes CASSQDPDTENTEAFF.

The chain joins TRBV29-1 to TRBJ2-1; 9 bases map to TRBD2. The CDR3 runs 14 residues. The J segment lost 4 bases and the V segment lost 6 bases, leaving 7 bases of the junction unmatched. CDR1 and CDR2 (germline): SQVTM, ANQGSEA. The CDR3 is CSVKKTSGYNEQFF. CDR3 bases: TGCAGCGTGAAGAAGACTAGCGGTTACAATGAGCAGTTCTTC.

The rearrangement joins TRBV4-1 to TRBJ2-4, with D maybe TRBD2 (5 bases). The V gene's germline CDR1 is MGHRA and CDR2 YSYEKL. Trimming took 4 bases from V and 1 from J, leaving 11 bases between them. The CDR3 totals 15 residues. This chain's CDR3 is CASSLLGGAKNIQYF. Here the CDR3 DNA reads TGCGCCAGCAGCCTTCTCGGCGGGGCCAAAAACATTCAGTACTTC.

The chain has TRBV15 and TRBJ2-5; D gene ambiguous. V was pared by 1 base and J by 0 bases, with 6 bases between. Germline CDR1 is LNHNV and CDR2 is YYDKDF (reference sequence). The CDR3 has 14 residues. The CDR3 is CATSRAADQETQYF. The CDR3 DNA is TGTGCCACCAGCAGAGCGGCAGACCAAGAGACCCAGTACTTC.

This clonotype has more than one count but fewer than ten. The chain has TRBV12-3 or TRBV12-4 and TRBJ1-4, with D possibly TRBD1 on 6 matching bases. V was shortened by 8 bases and J by 5 bases, with 12 bases between the two germline ends. The CDR3 is made up of 13 amino acids. In DNA, the CDR3 is TGTGCCAGCGGGGGACACAAAAATGAAAAACTGTTTTTT. Protein sequence: CASGGHKNEKLFF.

The genes are TRBV4-3 and TRBJ2-4, with TRBD2 matching 10 bases. Unmatched junction bases numbered 4, after V lost 0 bases and J lost 5 bases. Germline assignment: CDR1 LGHNA and CDR2 YSLEER. CDR3 length equals 16 residues. The CDR3: CASSQDPSGGENIQYF. Written as DNA, the CDR3 is TGCGCCAGCAGCCAAGACCCTAGCGGGGGTGAAAACATTCAGTACTTC.

This clonotype was seen many times. The gene calls are TRBV6-5 and TRBJ2-1, with a possible D match to TRBD2 (5 bases). Germline CDR1 MNHEY, CDR2 SVGAGI. With 4 bases removed from V and 7 bases from J, the gap between germline ends came to 14 bases. CDR3 size: 14 residues. CDR3 in DNA: TGTGCCAGCAGTTTCCACTCCGGGGTAAATGAGCAGTTCTTC. Translation gives CASSFHSGVNEQFF.

The gene calls are TRBV14 and TRBJ1-1; no clear D. Germline assignment: CDR1 SGHDN and CDR2 FVKESK. The CDR3 has 15 amino acids. V lost 1 base to trimming and J lost 3 bases, with 12 bases between them. This chain's CDR3 is CASSQVAGIDTEAFF. The DNA of the CDR3 is TGTGCCAGCAGCCAAGTTGCCGGGATAGACACTGAAGCTTTCTTT. The entire variable domain, with the rest obtained from reference TRBV14 and TRBJ1-1, is as follows: EAGVTQFPSHSVIEKGQTVTLRCDPISGHDNLYWYRRVMGKEIKFLLHFVKESKQDESGMPNNRFLAERTGGTYSTLKVQPAELEDSGVYFCASSQVAGIDTEAFFGQGTRLTVV.

The chain employs TRBV7-2 and TRBJ2-3, with 7 bases fitting TRBD2. The CDR3 has 16 residues. Germline V gene sequence: CDR1 SGHTA, CDR2 FQGNSA. The trim removed 5 bases at V and 6 bases at J, leaving 14 bases unmatched. CDR3 region: CASSLEMPGGVDTQYF. CDR3 DNA sequence: TGTGCCAGCAGCCTAGAAATGCCGGGGGGAGTGGATACGCAGTATTTT.

This clonotype was observed many times. The chain recombines TRBV12-3 or TRBV12-4 with TRBJ2-5, with a tentative D call TRBD1 (5 bases). V lost 3 bases, J lost 6 bases, and 8 bases lay in between. The CDR3 contains 12 residues. The CDR3 sequence: CASSFYRQTQYF. CDR3 bases: TGTGCCAGCAGTTTTTACAGGCAGACCCAGTACTTC.

J is TRBJ2-7 and V is TRBV20-1, with 9 nucleotides matching TRBD1. Germline trimming cut 2 bases from V and 7 bases from J; bases unmatched to any gene: 12. Germline values: CDR1 DFQATT, CDR2 SNEGSKA (reference sequence). CDR3 length: 15 amino acids. CDR3 residues: CSARLPGQGITEQYF. In DNA form, the CDR3 reads TGCAGTGCTAGATTACCGGGACAGGGAATTACGGAGCAGTACTTC.

In its sample, this clonotype was seen many times. The chain combines TRBV20-1 with TRBJ1-1; TRBD1 matches 9 bases. The CDR3 is 16 residues long. The V gene end was trimmed by 2 bases and the J gene end by 4 bases; junction bases not matched to a gene: 11. CDR1 and CDR2 from the germline V gene are DFQATT and SNEGSKA (reference sequence). The CDR3 loop reads CSARHSGTGRRTEAFF. The DNA of the CDR3 is TGCAGTGCTAGACATTCCGGGACAGGGCGGCGCACTGAAGCTTTCTTT.

Ten or more counts support this clonotype. J is TRBJ2-1 and V is TRBV5-4; 11 bases map to TRBD2. Unmatched junction bases numbered 6, after V lost 4 bases and J lost 3 bases. Germline CDR1 is SGHNT and CDR2 is YYREEE (reference sequence). The length of the CDR3 is 16 residues. The CDR3 loop is CASSPRTSGHYNEQFF. CDR3 sequence (DNA): TGTGCCAGCAGCCCCAGGACTAGCGGGCACTACAATGAGCAGTTCTTC.

This chain links TRBV11-2 with TRBJ2-7; 15 bases are a match to TRBD2. Trimming at V came to 5 bases and at J to 6 bases, leaving 23 bases not matched to a gene. The CDR3 loop spans 21 amino acids. Germline assignment: CDR1 SGHAT and CDR2 FQNNGV. CDR3 nucleotides: TGTGCCAGCAGCAAGCCGGGACTAGCGGGGGGCAGCACAGACGCATATCGCGAGCAGTACTTC. This encodes CASSKPGLAGGSTDAYREQYF. The full variable domain, in which reference TRBV11-2 and TRBJ2-7 provide the parts outside the CDR3, is EAGVAQSPRYKIIEKRQSVAFWCNPISGHATLYWYQQILGQGPKLLIQFQNNGVVDDSQLPKDRFSAERLKGVDSTLKIQPAKLEDSAVYLCASSKPGLAGGSTDAYREQYFGPGTRLTVT.

This clonotype was seen repeatedly, ten times or more. The V call is TRBV28, the J call TRBJ2-7, with 8 bases lining up with TRBD2. Unmatched junction bases numbered 12, after V lost 5 bases and J lost 3 bases. CDR1 is MDHEN and CDR2 is SYDVKM in the germline V gene. There are 16 residues in the CDR3. The CDR3 sequence: CASSPSGGVTFYEQYV. In DNA form, the CDR3 reads TGTGCCAGCAGTCCCTCGGGAGGGGTGACATTCTACGAGCAGTACGTC.

The V call is TRBV25-1, the J call TRBJ2-3; TRBD2 might be the D (6 bases). The CDR3 consists of 17 residues. CDR1 is MGHDK and CDR2 is SYGVNS in the germline V gene. V was shortened by 1 base and J by 6 bases, with 20 bases between the two germline ends. CDR3 protein: CASSESQGLNPWDTQYF. The CDR3 bases are TGTGCCAGCAGTGAATCTCAGGGACTCAATCCTTGGGATACGCAGTATTTT.

The CDR3 here is CASSLRTSRPGTTDTQYF. CDR3 coding DNA: TGTGCCAGCAGTCTCAGGACTAGCCGCCCCGGGACCACAGATACGCAGTATTTT. The rearrangement links TRBV6-2 or TRBV6-3 to TRBJ2-3; 8 bases fit TRBD2. Germline V lookup: CDR1 MNHEY, CDR2 SVGEGT. The CDR3 contains 18 residues. V gave up 5 bases and J gave up 2 bases; unmatched junction bases: 15.

The chain couples TRBV13 to TRBJ2-1; TRBD1 aligns across 9 bases. Germline V CDR1 and CDR2: PRHDT, FYEKMQ (reference sequence). The CDR3 covers 17 residues. The junction had 10 bases not matched to a gene; V was cut back by 0 bases and J by 7 bases. Here the CDR3 DNA reads TGTGCCAGCAGCTTAGGCCTTATGGGGACAGGGTCAAATGAGCAGTTCTTC. It encodes CASSLGLMGTGSNEQFF.

The chain has TRBV20-1 and TRBJ2-2; a possible D gene is TRBD2 (5 bases). Germline CDR1 is DFQATT and CDR2 is SNEGSKA (reference sequence). The CDR3 spans 14 residues. The DNA of the CDR3 is TGCAGCGCGGCGCGGGTGTCCCTTCCCGGGGAGCTGTTTTTT. Translation gives CSAARVSLPGELFF.

This clonotype was found many times. CDR3 region: CSPTRDSTDTQYF. The CDR3, as DNA: TGCAGTCCCACTAGGGACTCCACAGATACGCAGTATTTT. This chain uses TRBV20-1 with TRBJ2-3; a possible D gene is TRBD2 (6 bases). This CDR3 comprises 13 residues. The germline V gene encodes CDR1 DFQATT and CDR2 SNEGSKA (reference sequence). The V gene lost 8 bases and the J gene lost 2 bases, with 14 bases spanning the gap.

Comment on this clonotype: This could be a read error, since a much larger clone is one nucleotide away. The CDR3 nucleotides read TGTGCCAGCAGCTTAATCGAAACCGAGGAGCTGTTTTTT. Its translation: CASSLIETEELFF. The gene calls are TRBV5-6 and TRBJ2-2; D not certain. The CDR3 length is 13 residues. Germline CDR1 SGHDT, CDR2 YYEEEE. Supplemented by reference TRBV5-6 and TRBJ2-2, the full variable domain reads DAGVTQSPTHLIKTRGQQVTLRCSPKSGHDTVSWYQQALGQGPQFIFQYYEEEERQRGNFPDRFSGHQFPNYSSELNVNALLLGDSALYLCASSLIETEELFFGEGSRLTVL.